These 30 T cell receptor beta chains share one sample of origin, sequenced in a study of shared clonotypes between healthy human individuals. Generated by immunoSEQ multiplex PCR, the TCRdb table keeps only in-frame clones and is missing some. The data hold roughly 660,000 clones, with roughly 88% observed a single time. Sequenced sample: memory CD8+ T cells from PBMCs. Subset given: CD45RO+ cells pooled with CCR7-negative TemRA cells. The receptors come from a man between 18 and 35 years old in good health. Some clones in this sample may be carry-over from other donors' samples.

This chain connects TRBV11-1 to TRBJ1-1; 7 bases align to TRBD1. The trim removed 5 bases at V and 1 base at J, leaving 7 bases unmatched. CDR1 is SGHAT and CDR2 is FQDESV in the germline V gene (reference sequence). The CDR3 has 15 amino acids. Here the CDR3 reads CASSIPRGWNTEAFF. The CDR3 nucleotides read TGTGCCAGCAGCATCCCCAGGGGGTGGAACACTGAAGCTTTCTTT. Combining the CDR3 with reference TRBV11-1 and TRBJ1-1 gives the whole variable domain EAEVAQSPRYKITEKSQAVAFWCDPISGHATLYWYRQILGQGPELLVQFQDESVVDDSQLPKDRFSAERLKGVDSTLKIQPAELGDSAMYLCASSIPRGWNTEAFFGQGTRLTVV.

This clone was detected only once. Other nucleotide sequences from this sample produce the same CDR3. The chain is built from TRBV19 and TRBJ2-7; 8 nucleotides line up with TRBD1. The CDR3 is 14 residues long. The ends lost 2 bases at V and 0 bases at J; junction bases unmatched: 0. Germline values: CDR1 LNHDA, CDR2 SQIVND (reference sequence). The CDR3 protein is CASSIQGASYEQYF. CDR3 coding DNA: TGTGCCAGTAGTATACAGGGGGCCTCCTACGAGCAGTACTTC.

The chain has TRBV28 and TRBJ2-4, with a tentative D call TRBD1 (6 bases). The CDR3 length is 18 residues. The V end lost 2 bases, the J end lost 4 bases, and 21 bases lay between the germline ends. Germline CDR1 reads MDHEN; CDR2 reads SYDVKM. CDR3: CASSLADRPQTPKNIQYF. CDR3 nucleotide sequence: TGTGCCAGCAGTTTAGCCGACAGGCCTCAAACCCCAAAAAACATTCAGTACTTC.

This clone was found once. The V gene is TRBV9, the J gene TRBJ2-1, with 8 bases aligning to TRBD2. Trimming cost V 0 bases and J 5 bases; bases outside gene matches: 7. The length of the CDR3 is 16 residues. Per the germline V gene, CDR1 is SGDLS and CDR2 is YYNGEE. CDR3 amino acids: CASSVDPPGGHNEQFF. CDR3 bases: TGTGCCAGCAGCGTAGATCCCCCGGGGGGGCACAATGAGCAGTTCTTC.

This clone was recorded a few times. The chain carries TRBV13 and TRBJ2-1; 8 bases align to TRBD2. V was clipped by 3 bases and J by 8 bases; unmatched bases: 6. The CDR3 is made up of 14 amino acids. CDR1 and CDR2 from the germline V gene are PRHDT and FYEKMQ (reference sequence). In DNA, the CDR3 is TGTGCCAGCAGCTTCTGGAGCGGGAGTGATGAGCAGTTCTTC. Translating gives CASSFWSGSDEQFF.

This chain connects TRBV5-1 to TRBJ1-5; D perhaps matches TRBD1 (6 bases). The germline CDR1 and CDR2 sequences are SGHRS and YFSETQ. With 2 bases removed from V and 1 base from J, the gap between germline ends came to 10 bases. The CDR3 length is 15 residues. The CDR3 here is CASSLSGASNQPQHF. The CDR3 DNA sequence: TGCGCCAGCAGCTTATCAGGGGCCAGCAATCAGCCCCAGCATTTT.

The chain joins TRBV27 to TRBJ1-5; 9 bases agree with TRBD1. The CDR3 has 14 residues. Germline CDR1 reads MNHEY; CDR2 reads SMNVEV (reference sequence). Trimming removed 6 bases from V and 6 bases from J; junction bases left unmatched: 6. The CDR3 here is CASSLRDRVQPQHF. In DNA form, the CDR3 reads TGTGCCAGCAGCCTCCGGGACAGGGTTCAGCCCCAGCATTTT.

Comment on this clone: A junction end diverges from the germline sequence, so it may reflect a read error. The chain combines TRBV5-8 with TRBJ2-7; maybe TRBD2 (5 bases). There are 10 residues in the CDR3. Germline CDR1 reads SGHTS; CDR2 reads YDEGEE. The CDR3 region has the DNA TGTGCCAGCAGCTTGGCCCTCGGGGAGTTC. It specifies CASSLALGEF.

This clone occurred a few times. This CDR3 is also generated by other DNA sequences in the sample. V gene TRBV4-3 combines with J gene TRBJ2-5; D gene uncertain. The better agreement between TRBJ2-7 and the DNA end casts doubt on the J call. Germline CDR1 and CDR2: LGHNA and YSLEER. This CDR3 is built from 15 residues. The CDR3 region is CASSQVADLSYEQYF. The DNA of the CDR3 is TGCGCCAGCAGCCAAGTTGCCGACCTCTCCTACGAGCAGTACTTC.

J is TRBJ1-4 and V is TRBV4-2, with D possibly matching TRBD1 (5 bases). The V gene lost 7 bases and the J gene lost 4 bases, with 16 bases spanning the gap. From germline, CDR1 is LGHNA and CDR2 YNFKEQ. The CDR3 length is 15 residues. The DNA for the CDR3 is TGTGCCAGCACCGAACGCGGGGGAGTTAATGAAAAACTGTTTTTT. It yields the protein CASTERGGVNEKLFF.

This chain uses TRBV4-2 with TRBJ2-3; D perhaps matches TRBD2 (6 bases). Trimming left V 1 base short and J 1 base short, with 12 bases between. Germline V lookup: CDR1 LGHNA, CDR2 YNFKEQ. The CDR3 length is 16 residues. The CDR3 spells CASSQGDSSGTDTQYF. The CDR3 DNA follows: TGTGCCAGCAGCCAAGGTGATTCTAGCGGCACAGATACGCAGTATTTT.

The chain recombines TRBV19 with TRBJ1-1; tentative D call: TRBD1 (6 bases). Germline-derived CDR1 and CDR2 are LNHDA and SQIVND (reference sequence). This CDR3 is 13 amino acids long. V lost 7 bases, J lost 4 bases, and 13 bases lay in between. The CDR3 nucleotides read TGTGCCAGTAATCAACAGGGTGGCACTGAAGCTTTCTTT. This encodes CASNQQGGTEAFF.

This clone came up once. This sequence joins TRBV5-1 and TRBJ2-4, with TRBD1 matching 7 bases. The germline CDR1 and CDR2 sequences are SGHRS and YFSETQ. The V and J ends lost 0 bases and 0 bases, in that order; junction bases with no gene match: 9. The CDR3 length is 18 residues. The CDR3 nucleotides are TGCGCCAGCAGCTTGGGGGGGACAGAGCTACTAGCCAAAAACATTCAGTACTTC. Its protein is CASSLGGTELLAKNIQYF.

This chain links TRBV28 with TRBJ2-7, with D maybe TRBD1 (6 bases). The germline V and J ends were trimmed by 4 bases and 2 bases, with 15 bases remaining between them. This CDR3 region has 15 residues. Per germline, CDR1 MDHEN and CDR2 SYDVKM. DNA for the CDR3: TGTGCCAGCAGTTCCCCGCACAGGGCCGCCTACGAGCAGTACTTC. Protein sequence: CASSSPHRAAYEQYF.

The V and J genes are TRBV7-6 and TRBJ2-7; a possible D gene is TRBD2 (6 bases). The germline V gene has CDR1 SGHVS and CDR2 FNYEAQ. This CDR3 is 16 amino acids long. The V and J ends lost 5 bases and 1 base respectively, with 18 bases between them. The CDR3 reads CASSLRLGEASYEQYF. CDR3 DNA: TGTGCCAGCAGCCTCAGGCTGGGGGAGGCATCCTACGAGCAGTACTTC. Supplemented by reference TRBV7-6 and TRBJ2-7, the full variable domain reads GAGVSQSPRYKVTKRGQDVALRCDPISGHVSLYWYRQALGQGPEFLTYFNYEAQQDKSGLPNDRFSAERPEGSISTLTIQRTEQRDSAMYRCASSLRLGEASYEQYFGPGTRLTVT.

The chain has TRBV28 and TRBJ1-1; D remains unclear. CDR1 and CDR2 (germline): MDHEN, SYDVKM. The CDR3 runs 13 residues. V was pared by 3 bases and J by 8 bases, with 13 bases between. CDR3 in amino acids: CASSFSSREEAFF. CDR3 nucleotides: TGTGCCAGCAGTTTTTCCTCGAGAGAGGAAGCTTTCTTT.

The chain recombines TRBV10-2 with TRBJ2-3, with D unresolved. The ends were cut back, 2 bases at V and 5 bases at J, with 5 bases in the middle. The CDR3 length is 12 residues. Germline V CDR1 and CDR2: WSHSY, SAAADI. The DNA for the CDR3 is TGCGCCAGCAGTGAGCTAGAAGATACGCAGTATTTT. This sequence encodes CASSELEDTQYF.

V is TRBV29-1 and J is TRBJ1-1; no clear D gene. The CDR3 spans 12 residues. CDR1 and CDR2 from the germline V gene are SQVTM and ANQGSEA. Trimming pared 5 bases from V and 1 base from J, leaving 8 bases between. The CDR3 loop is CSVSAPNTEAFF. The CDR3 DNA follows: TGCAGCGTTTCGGCCCCGAACACTGAAGCTTTCTTT.

The rearrangement links TRBV2 to TRBJ1-5; 8 bases are shared with TRBD1. J lost 1 base, V lost 3 bases, and 2 bases had no gene match. Germline CDR1 reads SNHLY; CDR2 reads FYNNEI. The CDR3 sequence is 15 residues long. CDR3 sequence: CASSEDRESNQPQHF. CDR3 sequence (DNA): TGTGCCAGCAGTGAGGACAGGGAAAGCAATCAGCCCCAGCATTTT. The whole variable domain, filled in from reference TRBV2 and TRBJ1-5, reads EPEVTQTPSHQVTQMGQEVILRCVPISNHLYFYWYRQILGQKVEFLVSFYNNEISEKSEIFDDQFSVERPDGSNFTLKIRSTKLEDSAMYFCASSEDRESNQPQHFGDGTRLSIL.

This clone was seen once. The chain is built from TRBV4-1 and TRBJ1-1; no reliable D call. The CDR3 runs 14 residues. CDR1 is MGHRA, CDR2 YSYEKL, per germline. V was clipped by 4 bases and J by 2 bases, with 11 bases between them. CDR3 DNA sequence: TGCGCCAGCAGCCGACCGGGCCCTAACACTGAAGCTTTCTTT. Its translation: CASSRPGPNTEAFF.

The chain links TRBV6-1 to TRBJ2-3; a weak D match, TRBD1 (5 bases). Germline V gene data show CDR1 as MNHNS and CDR2 as SASEGT. The V gene lost 11 bases and the J gene lost 0 bases, with 15 bases spanning the gap. CDR3 length: 14 residues. CDR3 sequence reads: CAVHRPLSTDTQYF. Here the CDR3 DNA reads TGTGCCGTACACAGGCCCCTTAGCACAGATACGCAGTATTTT.

CDR3 nucleotide sequence: TGTGCCAGCAAAGCCGAGACGGCGGAAGAAAAACTGTTTTTT. As protein: CASKAETAEEKLFF. The genes are TRBV27 and TRBJ1-4; D is ambiguous. The CDR3 loop spans 14 amino acids. CDR1 MNHEY and CDR2 SMNVEV come from the germline V gene (reference sequence). Trimming took 7 bases from V and 8 from J, leaving 17 bases between them.

The rearrangement links TRBV5-8 to TRBJ1-5; D remains unclear. This CDR3 has 16 amino acids. CDR1 is SGHTS and CDR2 is YDEGEE in the germline V gene. V was cut by 0 bases and J by 11 bases, with 21 bases left in between. CDR3: CASSLVLRSPVEAQHF. CDR3 DNA: TGTGCCAGCAGCTTGGTCCTACGGTCCCCGGTGGAGGCCCAGCATTTT. The full variable domain, in which reference TRBV5-8 and TRBJ1-5 provide the parts outside the CDR3, is EAGVTQSPTHLIKTRGQQATLRCSPISGHTSVYWYQQALGLGLQFLLWYDEGEERNRGNFPPRFSGRQFPNYSSELNVNALELEDSALYLCASSLVLRSPVEAQHFGDGTRLSIL.

The V gene is TRBV28, the J gene TRBJ2-3; 10 bases map to TRBD2. Trimming cost V 5 bases and J 2 bases; bases outside gene matches: 7. The CDR3 extends over 16 amino acids. Germline V gives CDR1 MDHEN, CDR2 SYDVKM. CDR3 DNA: TGTGCCAGCAGTCCGCCGGGACTAGCGAACACAGATACGCAGTATTTT. It translates to CASSPPGLANTDTQYF.

This sequence joins TRBV7-9 and TRBJ1-1, with unresolved D. The CDR3 totals 13 residues. V was trimmed by 5 bases and J by 1 base, leaving 8 bases between them. The germline V gene encodes CDR1 SEHNR and CDR2 FQNEAQ (reference sequence). The CDR3 bases are TGTGCCAGCAGCCCCCAAGGGAACACTGAAGCTTTCTTT. Amino acid sequence: CASSPQGNTEAFF. Full variable domain (rest looked up from reference TRBV7-9 and TRBJ1-1): DTGVSQNPRHKITKRGQNVTFRCDPISEHNRLYWYRQTLGQGPEFLTYFQNEAQLEKSRLLSDRFSAERPKGSFSTLEIQRTEQGDSAMYLCASSPQGNTEAFFGQGTRLTVV.

This chain connects TRBV9 to TRBJ2-2; TRBD2 matches 13 bases. In germline, CDR1 is SGDLS, CDR2 YYNGEE. The V and J ends lost 0 bases and 2 bases, in that order; junction bases with no gene match: 4. This CDR3 is 18 amino acids long. The CDR3 DNA reads TGTGCCAGCAGCGTAGTGACTAGCGGGAGGCCAAACACCGGGGAGCTGTTTTTT. This sequence encodes CASSVVTSGRPNTGELFF.

This clone has more than one count but fewer than ten. V is TRBV27 and J is TRBJ2-7; D uncertain. Deletions cut 6 bases from V and 2 bases from J, with 14 bases between. This CDR3 contains 14 residues. Per germline, CDR1 MNHEY and CDR2 SMNVEV (reference sequence). This CDR3 is CASSSDGHTYEQYF. The CDR3 region has the DNA TGTGCCAGCAGCTCGGACGGTCACACCTACGAGCAGTACTTC.

The chain couples TRBV16 to TRBJ2-7, with 9 bases aligning to TRBD1. CDR1 and CDR2 (germline): KGHSY, FQNENV. CDR3 size: 15 residues. The trim removed 4 bases at V and 3 bases at J, leaving 7 bases unmatched. CDR3 residues: CASSLEQGAGYEQYF. CDR3 sequence (DNA): TGTGCCAGCAGCCTGGAACAGGGGGCGGGCTACGAGCAGTACTTC.

This clone was observed a single time. The chain uses TRBV7-6 and TRBJ1-3, with 8 bases fitting TRBD1. With V trimmed by 4 bases and J by 2 bases, 1 base remained unmatched. Germline CDR1 and CDR2: SGHVS and FNYEAQ. The CDR3 totals 14 residues. For the CDR3, the DNA is TGTGCCAGCAGCTCGGACAGGGCTGGAAACACCATATATTTT. Its translation: CASSSDRAGNTIYF.

This chain joins TRBV27 and TRBJ2-7, with D maybe TRBD2 (5 bases). Germline CDR1 MNHEY, CDR2 SMNVEV (reference sequence). The CDR3 has 12 amino acids. V was cut by 5 bases and J by 6 bases, with 11 bases left in between. CDR3 DNA: TGTGCCAGCAGTCAGCGGTCGGGCGAGCAGTACTTC. Its translation is CASSQRSGEQYF.